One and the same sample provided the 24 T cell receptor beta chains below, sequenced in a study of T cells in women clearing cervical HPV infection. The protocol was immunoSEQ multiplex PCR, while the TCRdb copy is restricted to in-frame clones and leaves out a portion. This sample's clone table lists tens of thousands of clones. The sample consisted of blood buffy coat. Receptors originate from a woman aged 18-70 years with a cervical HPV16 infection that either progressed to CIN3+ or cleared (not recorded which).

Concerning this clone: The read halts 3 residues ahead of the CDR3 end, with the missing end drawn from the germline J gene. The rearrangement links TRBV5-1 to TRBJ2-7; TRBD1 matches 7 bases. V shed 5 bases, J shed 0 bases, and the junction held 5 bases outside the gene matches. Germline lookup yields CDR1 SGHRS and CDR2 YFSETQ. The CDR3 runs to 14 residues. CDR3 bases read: TGCGCCAGCAGTGGGACAGCCTCCTCCTACGAG. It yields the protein CASSGTASSYE. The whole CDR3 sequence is CASSGTASSYEQYF.

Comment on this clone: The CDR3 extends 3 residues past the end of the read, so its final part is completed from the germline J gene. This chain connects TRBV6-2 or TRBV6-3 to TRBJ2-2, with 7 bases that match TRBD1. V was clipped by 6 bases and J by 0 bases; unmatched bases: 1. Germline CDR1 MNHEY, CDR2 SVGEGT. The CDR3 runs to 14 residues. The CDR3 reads CASSGQANTGELFF. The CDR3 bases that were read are TGTGCCAGCAGCGGACAGGCGAACACCGGGGAG.

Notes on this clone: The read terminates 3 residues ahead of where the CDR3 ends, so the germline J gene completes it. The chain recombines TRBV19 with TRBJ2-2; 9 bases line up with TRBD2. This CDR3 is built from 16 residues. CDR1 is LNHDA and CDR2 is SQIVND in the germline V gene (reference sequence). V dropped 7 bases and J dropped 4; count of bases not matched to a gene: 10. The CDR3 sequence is CASKFGGGAFTGELFF. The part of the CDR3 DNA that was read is TGTGCCAGTAAATTCGGCGGGGGGGCGTTCACCGGGGAG.

Incomplete CDR3 DNA: TGTGCCAGCAGCAACGGTCGGGGGAGCGGAGAAAAG. Translating it yields CASSNGRGSGEK. The entire CDR3 protein is CASSNGRGSGEKLFF. The gene calls are TRBV7-2 and TRBJ2-2; D possibly corresponds to TRBD2 (6 bases). The read ends 3 residues shy of where the CDR3 ends; the end is completed using the germline J gene. This CDR3 region has 15 residues. Looked up from germline, CDR1 is SGHTA and CDR2 is FQGNSA.

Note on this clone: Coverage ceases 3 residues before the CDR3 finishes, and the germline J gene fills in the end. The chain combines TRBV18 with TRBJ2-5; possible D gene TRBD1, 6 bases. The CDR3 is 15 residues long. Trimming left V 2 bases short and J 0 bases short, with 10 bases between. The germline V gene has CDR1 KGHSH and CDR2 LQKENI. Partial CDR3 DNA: TGTGCCAGCTCACCAGATCGGACAGACCAAGAGACC. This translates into CASSPDRTDQET. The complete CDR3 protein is CASSPDRTDQETQYF.

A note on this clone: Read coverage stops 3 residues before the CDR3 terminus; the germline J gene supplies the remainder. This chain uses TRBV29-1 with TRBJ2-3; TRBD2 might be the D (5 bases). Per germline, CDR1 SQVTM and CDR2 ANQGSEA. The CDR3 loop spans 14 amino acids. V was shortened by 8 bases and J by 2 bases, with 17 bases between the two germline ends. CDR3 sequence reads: CSLKTDLNTDTQYF. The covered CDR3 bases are TGCAGCCTCAAGACGGACTTAAACACAGATACG.

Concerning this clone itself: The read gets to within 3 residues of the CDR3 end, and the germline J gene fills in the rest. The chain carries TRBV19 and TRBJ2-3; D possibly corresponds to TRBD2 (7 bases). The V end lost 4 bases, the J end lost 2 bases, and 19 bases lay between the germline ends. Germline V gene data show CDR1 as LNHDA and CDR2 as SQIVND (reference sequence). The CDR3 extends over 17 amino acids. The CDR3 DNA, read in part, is TGTGCCAGTAGTAAAAGCAATCGGCGGGGGCCCACAGATACG. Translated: CASSKSNRRGPTDT. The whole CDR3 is CASSKSNRRGPTDTQYF.

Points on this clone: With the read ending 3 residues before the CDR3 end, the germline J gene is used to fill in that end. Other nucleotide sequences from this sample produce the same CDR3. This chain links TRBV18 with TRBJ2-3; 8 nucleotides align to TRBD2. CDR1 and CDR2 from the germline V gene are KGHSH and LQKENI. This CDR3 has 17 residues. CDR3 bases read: TGTGCCAGCTCACCAGCAGGTGCTAGCGGGCTGCCGGAGACG. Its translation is CASSPAGASGLPET. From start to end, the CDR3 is CASSPAGASGLPETQYF.

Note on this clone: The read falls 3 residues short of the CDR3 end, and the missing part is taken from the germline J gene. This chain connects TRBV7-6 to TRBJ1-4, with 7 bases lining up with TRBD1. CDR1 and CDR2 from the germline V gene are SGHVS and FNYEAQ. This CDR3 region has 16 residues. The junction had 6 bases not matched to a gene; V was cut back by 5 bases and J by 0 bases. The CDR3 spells CASSKGQLATNEKLFF. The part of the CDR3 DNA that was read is TGTGCCAGCAGCAAGGGACAGCTTGCAACTAATGAAAAA.

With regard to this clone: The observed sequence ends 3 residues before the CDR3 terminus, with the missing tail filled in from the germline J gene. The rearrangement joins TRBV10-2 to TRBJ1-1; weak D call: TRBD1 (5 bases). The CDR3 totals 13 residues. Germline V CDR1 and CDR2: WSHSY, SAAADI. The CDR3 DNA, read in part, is TGCGCCAGCAGTGAGTCAAGGGGCGGAGAA. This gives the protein CASSESRGGE. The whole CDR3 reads CASSESRGGEAFF.

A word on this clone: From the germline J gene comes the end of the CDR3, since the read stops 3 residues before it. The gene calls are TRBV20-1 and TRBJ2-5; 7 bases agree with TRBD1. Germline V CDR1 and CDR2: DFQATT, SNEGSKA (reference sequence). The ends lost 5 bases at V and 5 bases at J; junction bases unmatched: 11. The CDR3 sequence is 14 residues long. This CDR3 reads CSAPTGWVGETQYF. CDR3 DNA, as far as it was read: TGCAGTGCTCCGACAGGGTGGGTTGGGGAGACC.

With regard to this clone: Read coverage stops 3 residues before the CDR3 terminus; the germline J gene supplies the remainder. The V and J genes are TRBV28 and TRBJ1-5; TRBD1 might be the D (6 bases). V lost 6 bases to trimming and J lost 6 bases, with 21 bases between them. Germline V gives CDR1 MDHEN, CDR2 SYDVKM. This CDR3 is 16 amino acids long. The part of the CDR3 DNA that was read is TGTGCCAGCAGCATGCCCACAGGGTCTCATGGTCAGCCC. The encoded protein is CASSMPTGSHGQP. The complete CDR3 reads CASSMPTGSHGQPQHF.

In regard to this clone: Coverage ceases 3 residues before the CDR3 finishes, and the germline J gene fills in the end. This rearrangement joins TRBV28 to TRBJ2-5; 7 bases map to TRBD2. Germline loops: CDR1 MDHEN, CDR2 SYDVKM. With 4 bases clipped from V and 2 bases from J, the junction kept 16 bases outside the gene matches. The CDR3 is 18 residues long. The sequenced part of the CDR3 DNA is TGTGCCAGCAGTTCTCCTAAAAGGACTAGTGGACGGCAAGAGACC. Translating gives CASSSPKRTSGRQET. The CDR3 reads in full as CASSSPKRTSGRQETQYF.

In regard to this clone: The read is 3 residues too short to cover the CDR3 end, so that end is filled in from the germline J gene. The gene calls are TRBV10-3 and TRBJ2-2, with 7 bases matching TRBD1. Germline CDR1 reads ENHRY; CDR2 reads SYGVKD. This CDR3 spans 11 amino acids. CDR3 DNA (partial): TGTGCCATCAGTGAACAGGGGAAG. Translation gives CAISEQGK. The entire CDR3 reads CAISEQGKLFF.

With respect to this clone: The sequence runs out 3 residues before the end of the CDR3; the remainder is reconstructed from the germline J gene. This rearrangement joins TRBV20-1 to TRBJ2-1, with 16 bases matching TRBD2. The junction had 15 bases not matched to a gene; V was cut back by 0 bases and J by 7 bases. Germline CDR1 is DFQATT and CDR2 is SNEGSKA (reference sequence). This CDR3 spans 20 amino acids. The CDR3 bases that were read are TGCAGTGCTAGAGAGGCAGGGACTAGCGGGAGGGCCCTCTTTTGGAATGAG. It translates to CSAREAGTSGRALFWNE. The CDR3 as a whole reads CSAREAGTSGRALFWNEQFF.

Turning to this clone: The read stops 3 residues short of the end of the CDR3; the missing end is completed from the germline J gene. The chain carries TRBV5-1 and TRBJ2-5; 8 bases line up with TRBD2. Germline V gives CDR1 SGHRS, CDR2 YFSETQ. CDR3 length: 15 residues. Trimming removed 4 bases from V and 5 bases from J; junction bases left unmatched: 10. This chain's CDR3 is CASSLFAGGSETQYF. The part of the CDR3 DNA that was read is TGCGCCAGCAGCCTCTTCGCGGGAGGTTCGGAGACC.

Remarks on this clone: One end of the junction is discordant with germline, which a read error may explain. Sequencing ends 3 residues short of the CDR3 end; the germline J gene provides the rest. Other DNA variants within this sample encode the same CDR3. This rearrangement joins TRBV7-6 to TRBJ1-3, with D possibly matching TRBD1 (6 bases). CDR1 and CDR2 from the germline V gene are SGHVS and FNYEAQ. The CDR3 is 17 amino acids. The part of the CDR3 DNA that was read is TGTGCCAGCAGCTTAGGGGGGGGCTATCCCTCTGGAAACACG. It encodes CASSLGGGYPSGNT. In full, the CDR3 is CASSLGGGYPSGNTIYF.

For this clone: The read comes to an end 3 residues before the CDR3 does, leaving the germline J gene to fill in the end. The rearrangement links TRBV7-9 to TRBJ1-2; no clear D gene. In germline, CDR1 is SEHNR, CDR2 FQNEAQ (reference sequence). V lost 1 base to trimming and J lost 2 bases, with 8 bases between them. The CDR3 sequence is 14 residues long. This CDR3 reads CASSLDSGNYGYTF. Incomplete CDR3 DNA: TGTGCCAGCAGCTTAGATTCGGGGAACTATGGC.

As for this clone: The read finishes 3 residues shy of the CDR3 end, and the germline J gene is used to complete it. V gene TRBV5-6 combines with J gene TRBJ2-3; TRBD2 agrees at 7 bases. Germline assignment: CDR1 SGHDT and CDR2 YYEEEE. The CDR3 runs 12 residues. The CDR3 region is CASSSIGGSQYF. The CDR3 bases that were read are TGTGCCAGCAGCTCCATCGGGGGGTCG.

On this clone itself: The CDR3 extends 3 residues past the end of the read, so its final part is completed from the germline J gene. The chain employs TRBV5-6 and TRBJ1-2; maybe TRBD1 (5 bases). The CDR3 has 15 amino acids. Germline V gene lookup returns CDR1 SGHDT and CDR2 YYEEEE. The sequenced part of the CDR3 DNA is TGTGCCAGCAGCTTTTGGGGTTGGACAACAGATACC. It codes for CASSFWGWTTDT. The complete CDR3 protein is CASSFWGWTTDTYTF.

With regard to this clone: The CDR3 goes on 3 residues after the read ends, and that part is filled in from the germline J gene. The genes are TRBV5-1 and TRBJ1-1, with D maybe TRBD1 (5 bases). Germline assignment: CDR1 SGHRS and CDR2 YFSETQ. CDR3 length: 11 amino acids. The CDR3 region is CASSLGGEAFF. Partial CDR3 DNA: TGCGCCAGCAGCTTGGGGGGCGAA.

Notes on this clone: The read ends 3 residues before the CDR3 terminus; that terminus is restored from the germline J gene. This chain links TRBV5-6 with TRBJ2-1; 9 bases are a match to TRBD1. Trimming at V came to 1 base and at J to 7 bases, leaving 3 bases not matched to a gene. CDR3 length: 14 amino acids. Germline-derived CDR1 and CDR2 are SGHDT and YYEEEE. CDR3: CASSLRQGVNEQFF. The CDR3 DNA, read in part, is TGTGCCAGCAGCTTGAGACAGGGGGTAAATGAG.

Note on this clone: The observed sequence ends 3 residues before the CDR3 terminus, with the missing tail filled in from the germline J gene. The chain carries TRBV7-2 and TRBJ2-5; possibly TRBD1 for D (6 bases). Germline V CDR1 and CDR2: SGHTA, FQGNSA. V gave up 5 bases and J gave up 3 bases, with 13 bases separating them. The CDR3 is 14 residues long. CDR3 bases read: TGTGCCAGCAGCCCTGTAGGGGGAGAAGAGACC. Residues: CASSPVGGEET. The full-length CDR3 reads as CASSPVGGEETQYF.

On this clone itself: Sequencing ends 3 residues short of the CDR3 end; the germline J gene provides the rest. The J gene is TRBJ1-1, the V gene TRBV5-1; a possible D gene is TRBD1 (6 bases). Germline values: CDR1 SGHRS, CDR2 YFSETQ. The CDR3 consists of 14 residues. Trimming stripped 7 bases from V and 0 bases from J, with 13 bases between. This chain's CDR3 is CASLADSMNTEAFF. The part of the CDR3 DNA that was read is TGCGCCAGCCTTGCGGACAGTATGAACACTGAA.